Listed below are T cell receptor beta chains from one sample, sequenced in a study of T-cell memory formation after mild COVID-19. TCRdb independently ran MiXCR on the 5' RACE reads; one entry per CDR3 protein. The sample has 350,000 to 500,000 distinct CDR3 sequences; about 25% are singletons. The specimen was PBMCs or a T cell subset sorted from them (not recorded which). Receptors were obtained from an adult woman who had mild COVID-19 (a few samples of this study predate the infection). Cell type and time point are not known. Each CDR3 is given with its conserved first and last residue. Fields, in order: D gene, clone size, J gene, V gene, CDR3 DNA, CDR3 protein. A D gene is named only where the DNA matches it firmly. Clone sizes are given selectively: once, few, many, or a class where the clone is expanded.

- | many | TRBJ2-4 | TRBV12-3/TRBV12-4 | TGTGCCAGCAGTTTTAGGGGGGGCCTGGACATTCAGTACTTC | CASSFRGGLDIQYF
- | - | TRBJ1-2 | TRBV12-3/TRBV12-4 | TGTGCCAGCAGTTCACAGGGTGCTGGCTATGGCTACACCTTC | CASSSQGAGYGYTF
TRBD2 | - | TRBJ2-7 | TRBV13 | TGTGCCAGCAGCACGCGAACTAGCGGGAGGTCCTACGAGCAGTACTTC | CASSTRTSGRSYEQYF
TRBD2 | few | TRBJ2-1 | TRBV7-9 | TGTGCCAGCAGCTTAAGGGCTAGCGGCAAAATTGGCAATGAGCAGTTCTTC | CASSLRASGKIGNEQFF
TRBD1 | once | TRBJ2-2 | TRBV4-1 | TGCGCCAGCAGCCAAGGGGACAGGGCCGACAACGGGGAGCTGTTTTTT | CASSQGDRADNGELFF
- | - | TRBJ2-5 | TRBV4-3 | TGCGCCAGCAGCCATATCCGGGAGGAGACCCAGTACTTC | CASSHIREETQYF
TRBD2 | - | TRBJ2-5 | TRBV12-3/TRBV12-4 | TGTGCCAGCAACCGACTAGCGGGAGGGAGGGAGACCCAGTACTTC | CASNRLAGGRETQYF
- | - | TRBJ2-3 | TRBV7-8 | TGTGCCAGCAGCTTGAGAGCAACTCTCCCAGATACGCAGTATTTT | CASSLRATLPDTQYF
- | - | TRBJ2-7 | TRBV6-5 | TGTGCCAGCAGTACCCGACAGTCCTACGAGCAGTACTTC | CASSTRQSYEQYF
- | - | TRBJ1-5 | TRBV12-3/TRBV12-4 | TGTGCCAGCAGTTGGAGAATGAGCAATCAGCCCCAGCATTTT | CASSWRMSNQPQHF
TRBD2 | - | TRBJ2-5 | TRBV4-2 | TGTGCCAGCAGCCAAGATCGGGTATTGGCGGGAGAGATTTTTAAGGAGACCCAGTACTTC | CASSQDRVLAGEIFKETQYF
- | - | TRBJ2-5 | TRBV6-1 | TGTGCCAGCGCCCGGGACGGCCAAGAGACCCAGTACTTC | CASARDGQETQYF
TRBD1 | - | TRBJ2-3 | TRBV7-6 | TGTGCCTCAGTCGTAGGCCCGAGGGGGCCTAGCACAGATACGCAGTATTTT | CASVVGPRGPSTDTQYF
- | - | TRBJ1-2 | TRBV19 | TGTGCCAGTAGTCAACCGTACACAACCTCCCGCAACTATGGCTACACCTTC | CASSQPYTTSRNYGYTF
- | - | TRBJ2-1 | TRBV6-5 | TGTGCCAGCAGGCCCTTAGAGTCCTACAATGAGCAGTTCTTC | CASRPLESYNEQFF
- | few | TRBJ2-2 | TRBV30 | TGTGCCTTAAGTGGTGGCACCGGGGAGCTGTTTTTT | CALSGGTGELFF
- | many | TRBJ2-3 | TRBV4-1 | TGCGCCAGCAGCCAAGGAAACAATCGAGGGACAGATACGCAGTATTTT | CASSQGNNRGTDTQYF
TRBD2 | - | TRBJ2-5 | TRBV5-1 | TGCGCCAGCTCGCCCAGCGGGGGGCGAGGAGAGACCCAGTACTTC | CASSPSGGRGETQYF
- | - | TRBJ2-5 | TRBV24-1 | TGTGCCACCTCTCCGGAGGGAGAGACCCAGTACTTC | CATSPEGETQYF
- | many | TRBJ2-7 | TRBV14 | TGTGCCAGCAGCCAAGTCCTAGGGGGGGCCTACGAGCAGTACTTC | CASSQVLGGAYEQYF
- | many | TRBJ2-1 | TRBV14 | TGTGCCAGCAGCCAAGGGCAGCGGGTTCGCTCCTACAATGAGCAGTTCTTC | CASSQGQRVRSYNEQFF
- | few | TRBJ2-7 | TRBV7-6 | TGTGCCAGCAGCTTGCGTCACGAGCAGTACTTC | CASSLRHEQYF
TRBD1 | once | TRBJ1-4 | TRBV20-1 | TGCAGTGCTAGACGGGACAGGGATGAAAAACTGTTTTTT | CSARRDRDEKLFF
- | few | TRBJ2-1 | TRBV7-9 | TGTGCCAGCACCACCCGTGGAGGCCTAAATGAGCAGTTCTTC | CASTTRGGLNEQFF